The rows below give T cell receptor beta chains drawn from one sample of a study of cytomegalovirus exposure and HLA in healthy donors. Sequencing was performed with immunoSEQ multiplex PCR; in TCRdb, only in-frame clones are kept and a portion is missing. The table shows about 160,000 clones, with roughly 89% occurring only once. Sequencing was performed on PBMCs. These receptors all stem from a man between 18 and 35 years old in good health and CMV-seropositive. Each CDR3 is given with its conserved first and last residue. A D gene is named only where the DNA matches it firmly. Only some rows state a clone size, as once, few, many or a class for expanded clones.

v_gene	abundance	j_gene	d_gene	CDR3aa	CDR3nt
TRBV5-4	NA	TRBJ2-1	TRBD2	CASNKLAGGTNEQFF	TGTGCCAGCAACAAACTAGCGGGAGGGACGAATGAGCAGTTCTTC
TRBV19	NA	TRBJ2-3	NA	CASSWSGSTDTQYF	TGTGCCAGTAGTTGGAGCGGAAGCACAGATACGCAGTATTTT
TRBV6-1	NA	TRBJ1-2	NA	CASSVRNEAIYGYTF	TGTGCCAGCAGTGTAAGAAACGAGGCAATATATGGCTACACCTTC
TRBV19	NA	TRBJ2-5	TRBD2	CASSNGGGLIETQYF	TGTGCCAGTAGTAATGGGGGGGGGTTGATCGAGACCCAGTACTTC
TRBV9	NA	TRBJ2-3	TRBD2	CASSVVASGAIDTQYF	TGTGCCAGCAGCGTAGTGGCTAGCGGGGCCATTGATACGCAGTATTTT
TRBV29-1	NA	TRBJ1-1	NA	CSVMGGGTEAFF	TGCAGCGTTATGGGAGGGGGCACTGAAGCTTTCTTT
TRBV7-9	NA	TRBJ1-1	NA	CASSLVGAPEAFF	TGTGCCAGCAGCTTAGTGGGGGCGCCCGAAGCTTTCTTT
TRBV4-1	NA	TRBJ2-7	TRBD1	CASSQDLDRGGAYEQYF	TGCGCCAGCAGCCAAGACCTCGACAGGGGGGGAGCCTACGAGCAGTACTTC
TRBV6-1	once	TRBJ2-7	TRBD2	CASRRTSREQYF	TGTGCCAGCAGGCGGACTAGTCGCGAGCAGTACTTC
TRBV5-1	NA	TRBJ2-6	TRBD1	CASSALAGTGTGANVLTF	TGCGCCAGCAGCGCGTTAGCCGGGACAGGGACGGGGGCCAACGTCCTGACTTTC
TRBV7-9	NA	TRBJ2-7	TRBD2	CASSPLSPGLAAYEQYF	TGTGCCAGCAGCCCACTGAGTCCGGGACTAGCCGCCTACGAGCAGTACTTC
TRBV7-9	NA	TRBJ2-5	NA	CASSLLRDGETQYF	TGTGCCAGCAGCTTATTACGGGATGGGGAGACCCAGTACTTC
TRBV6-1	NA	TRBJ2-7	NA	CASSEGAGSYEQYF	TGTGCCAGCAGTGAGGGGGCGGGTTCCTACGAGCAGTACTTC
TRBV28	NA	TRBJ1-5	TRBD1	CASSFLQGARLPQHF	TGTGCCAGCAGTTTTTTACAGGGGGCCCGGTTACCCCAGCATTTT
TRBV28	NA	TRBJ2-2	TRBD1	CASSLQGVSTGELFF	TGTGCCAGCAGTTTACAGGGGGTTTCAACCGGGGAGCTGTTTTTT
TRBV28	NA	TRBJ1-1	NA	CASSSGVNTEAFF	TGTGCCAGCAGTTCAGGGGTGAACACTGAAGCTTTCTTT
TRBV6-1	NA	TRBJ2-7	NA	CASSIRAGGSYEQYF	TGTGCCAGCAGCATCCGGGCAGGGGGGTCCTACGAGCAGTACTTC
TRBV9	NA	TRBJ1-3	NA	CASSMGTSDSGNTIYF	TGTGCCAGCAGCATGGGGACATCCGACTCTGGAAACACCATATATTTT
TRBV28	NA	TRBJ1-1	NA	CASSFYTPNTEAFF	TGTGCCAGCAGTTTTTACACGCCTAACACTGAAGCTTTCTTT
TRBV6-5	NA	TRBJ2-1	NA	CASKPVGSSYNEQFF	TGTGCCAGCAAGCCAGTCGGGAGCTCCTACAATGAGCAGTTCTTC
TRBV7-9	NA	TRBJ1-5	NA	CASSSTGIQPQHF	TGTGCCAGCAGCTCAACAGGGATTCAGCCCCAGCATTTT
TRBV29-1	NA	TRBJ1-3	TRBD1	CSVHRGQGNTIYF	TGCAGCGTTCACAGGGGGCAGGGAAACACCATATATTTT
TRBV19	NA	TRBJ1-5	TRBD1	CASSIVQGAGNQPQHF	TGTGCCAGTAGTATAGTACAGGGGGCAGGCAATCAGCCCCAGCATTTT
TRBV21-1	NA	TRBJ1-1	NA	CASTGGPPFRNTEAFF	TGTGCCAGCACCGGGGGGCCGCCTTTTCGGAACACTGAAGCTTTCTTT
TRBV10-3	once	TRBJ1-5	NA	CAIGQRSNQPQHF	TGTGCCATTGGACAGAGGTCGAATCAGCCCCAGCATTTT
TRBV18	once	TRBJ1-1	TRBD1	CASSAKTGGESEAFF	TGTGCCAGCTCCGCTAAAACAGGGGGCGAGTCTGAAGCTTTCTTT
TRBV10-1	NA	TRBJ2-3	NA	CASSESTAANTQYF	TGCGCCAGCAGTGAGTCGACTGCTGCGAATACGCAGTATTTT
TRBV4-2	NA	TRBJ1-5	NA	CASSQDRGNQPQHF	TGTGCCAGCAGCCAAGACAGGGGCAATCAGCCCCAGCATTTT